The 16 T cell receptor beta chains below come from one sample, sequenced in a study of T cell repertoires in cytomegalovirus infection. Each CDR3 protein is one row after TCRdb ran MiXCR on the reads. This table has more than 650,000 distinct CDR3 sequences, 35% appearing once. The specimen was PBMCs. The receptors stem from a human donor in good health (CMV status not recorded). Some clones in this sample may be carry-over from other donors' samples.

Many counts were recorded for this clonotype. V is TRBV7-2 and J is TRBJ2-5, with 8 bases lining up with TRBD1. This CDR3 has 20 residues. Germline V lookup: CDR1 SGHTA, CDR2 FQGNSA. J was trimmed by 5 bases and V by 1 base; bases with no gene match: 21. The CDR3, as DNA: TGTGCCAGCAGCTTAGTGTACGGGAGAGTGGGCCAGGGGGCGCGTGAGACCCAGTACTTC. Protein: CASSLVYGRVGQGARETQYF.

The rearrangement uses TRBV10-3 and TRBJ1-3; D call uncertain. The CDR3 sequence is 15 residues long. The V and J ends lost 3 bases and 2 bases respectively, with 11 bases between them. The germline V gene has CDR1 ENHRY and CDR2 SYGVKD. CDR3 DNA: TGTGCCATCAGTGATCCGGGAGTGGCTGGAAACACCATATATTTT. Residues: CAISDPGVAGNTIYF.

This clonotype has more than one count but fewer than ten. This chain links TRBV19 with TRBJ2-1; 8 nucleotides match TRBD2. Germline V gives CDR1 LNHDA, CDR2 SQIVND (reference sequence). This CDR3 is built from 22 residues. V gave up 6 bases and J gave up 3 bases; unmatched junction bases: 28. CDR3 sequence reads: CASRGPGSGSAPPSQVYNEQFF. The CDR3 nucleotides are TGTGCCAGTAGGGGGCCAGGGAGCGGGAGTGCCCCACCATCCCAAGTCTACAATGAGCAGTTCTTC. Full variable domain (remainder filled in from reference TRBV19 and TRBJ2-1): DGGITQSPKYLFRKEGQNVTLSCEQNLNHDAMYWYRQDPGQGLRLIYYSQIVNDFQKGDIAEGYSVSREKKESFPLTVTSAQKNPTAFYLCASRGPGSGSAPPSQVYNEQFFGPGTRLTVL.

In this sample, this clonotype turned up once. The conserved phenylalanine or tryptophan is not found at the CDR3 terminus, so this likely reflects a read error. J is TRBJ2-7 and V is TRBV11-1; 7 bases are shared with TRBD1. There are 14 residues in the CDR3. After removal of 5 bases from V and 4 bases from J, the junction contained 8 bases not matched to a gene. Germline loops: CDR1 SGHAT, CDR2 FQDESV (reference sequence). Here the CDR3 DNA reads TGTGCCAGCAGCACACACAGGGGTTGGTACGAGCAGTACTGC. Translation: CASSTHRGWYEQYC.

The chain has TRBV5-6 and TRBJ2-1; 9 bases align to TRBD2. With V trimmed by 3 bases and J by 4 bases, 5 bases remained unmatched. CDR3 length equals 15 residues. Germline V gene lookup returns CDR1 SGHDT and CDR2 YYEEEE. CDR3 DNA sequence: TGTGCCAGCAGCTCAGCGGGGGGATTATACAATGAGCAGTTCTTC. It codes for CASSSAGGLYNEQFF.

This rearrangement joins TRBV6-8 to TRBJ1-4; no reliable D call. The germline gives CDR1 MNHGY, CDR2 SAAAGT. The CDR3 totals 15 residues. Between the trimmed V and J ends, which lost 5 bases and 7 bases, there was a span of 17 bases. This CDR3 reads CASSASGSWSEKLFF. CDR3 bases: TGTGCCAGCAGTGCTTCCGGGAGCTGGAGTGAAAAACTGTTTTTT.

This clonotype turned up a few times. A much more abundant neighbour one base away suggests this may be a read error. The CDR3 is CASSAPGNYGYTF. The CDR3 DNA reads TGTGCCAGCAGCGCCCCAGGGAACTATGGCTACACCTTC. The chain joins TRBV9 to TRBJ1-2; the D gene is possibly TRBD1 (5 bases). The germline V and J ends were trimmed by 3 bases and 2 bases, with 8 bases remaining between them. CDR1 and CDR2 (germline): SGDLS, YYNGEE. CDR3 length: 13 amino acids.

There are a few counts of this clonotype. The V and J genes are TRBV2 and TRBJ2-7; a weak D match, TRBD2 (5 bases). Germline assignment: CDR1 SNHLY and CDR2 FYNNEI. Trimming cost V 2 bases and J 3 bases, with 11 bases left between them. The CDR3 consists of 14 residues. CDR3 region: CASSEIWTGYEQYF. The CDR3 DNA reads as TGTGCCAGCAGTGAAATATGGACTGGCTACGAGCAGTACTTC.

This clonotype was counted between two and nine times. J is TRBJ2-1 and V is TRBV6-5; D unresolved. The V and J ends lost 5 bases and 4 bases respectively, with 9 bases between them. Germline loops: CDR1 MNHEY, CDR2 SVGAGI. This CDR3 has 13 amino acids. The CDR3 DNA is TGTGCCAGCAGTGTTCTCGAGTACAATGAGCAGTTCTTC. Translation: CASSVLEYNEQFF.

At least ten counts were recorded for this clonotype. The V call is TRBV7-2, the J call TRBJ2-3; a weak D match, TRBD1 (5 bases). Germline loops: CDR1 SGHTA, CDR2 FQGNSA. The CDR3 is made up of 15 amino acids. Trimming shortened V by 5 bases and J by 2 bases, and 14 bases separated the two germline ends. Here the CDR3 reads CASSRAARDTDTQYF. In DNA form, the CDR3 reads TGTGCCAGCAGCCGAGCCGCCAGGGACACAGATACGCAGTATTTT. Supplemented by reference TRBV7-2 and TRBJ2-3, the full variable domain reads GAGVSQSPSNKVTEKGKDVELRCDPISGHTALYWYRQSLGQGLEFLIYFQGNSAPDKSGLPSDRFSAERTGGSVSTLTIQRTQQEDSAVYLCASSRAARDTDTQYFGPGTRLTVL.

This clonotype was counted many times. V and J are TRBV20-1 and TRBJ1-1; D is undetermined. V lost 5 bases and J 1 base, leaving 5 bases between the germline ends. CDR3 size: 11 residues. Germline V gene lookup returns CDR1 DFQATT and CDR2 SNEGSKA (reference sequence). Here the CDR3 DNA reads TGCAGTGCTGCAGGGAACACTGAAGCTTTCTTT. Translating gives CSAAGNTEAFF.

There are many counts of this clonotype. The chain uses TRBV12-3 or TRBV12-4 and TRBJ1-4, with D possibly being TRBD1 (6 bases). This CDR3 is built from 17 residues. Trimming pared 6 bases from V and 4 bases from J, leaving 21 bases between. CDR3 DNA: TGTGCCAGCAGGTTGACAGGCTTCGGGGGACTTAATGAAAAACTGTTTTTT. Protein product: CASRLTGFGGLNEKLFF.

This clonotype has more than one count but fewer than ten. The V and J genes are TRBV9 and TRBJ2-2, with D perhaps matching TRBD1 or TRBD2 (5 bases each). Germline V gene data show CDR1 as SGDLS and CDR2 as YYNGEE. This CDR3 spans 16 amino acids. Trimming left V 1 base short and J 4 bases short, with 14 bases between. The CDR3 bases are TGTGCCAGCAGCGTACTGGGACGCCCCCTCACCGGGGAGCTGTTTTTT. This gives the protein CASSVLGRPLTGELFF.

The chain links TRBV19 to TRBJ1-3, with 7 bases aligning to TRBD1. The V segment lost 4 bases and the J segment 0 bases; nucleotides outside the gene matches: 6. The CDR3 consists of 16 residues. CDR1 and CDR2 from the germline V gene are LNHDA and SQIVND (reference sequence). The DNA of the CDR3 is TGTGCCAGTAGTACCCGGACAGGCCTCTCTGGAAACACCATATATTTT. It is translated as CASSTRTGLSGNTIYF.

The rearrangement uses TRBV19 and TRBJ1-5; D is ambiguous. The CDR3 loop spans 15 amino acids. The germline V gene encodes CDR1 LNHDA and CDR2 SQIVND (reference sequence). V lost 8 bases and J lost 6, with 20 bases in between. CDR3 DNA sequence: TGTGCCAGTTCTTCCCCCTGGGTTCTCGGTCAGCCCCAGCATTTT. It codes for CASSSPWVLGQPQHF.

CDR3 coding DNA: TGTGCCAGCAGTTATACTAGGGAAATGAACACCGGGGAGCTGTTTTTT. The encoded protein is CASSYTREMNTGELFF. The V and J genes are TRBV28 and TRBJ2-2, with a possible D match to TRBD2 (5 bases). CDR1 is MDHEN and CDR2 is SYDVKM in the germline V gene. The CDR3 covers 16 residues. V was trimmed by 4 bases and J by 1 base, leaving 13 bases between them.